The 14 T cell receptor beta chains below all came from one sample that was sequenced in a study of shared T cell receptors in the human thymus. Here immunoSEQ multiplex PCR was the method, and the copy in TCRdb shows in-frame clones only, minus some. The data contain 55,000 to 75,000 clones, roughly 96% of them singletons. The sequenced material came from thymocytes. The source of these receptors is a human donor.

This chain joins TRBV6-1 and TRBJ1-1; D is unresolved. V was trimmed by 4 bases and J by 6 bases, leaving 12 bases between them. The CDR3 extends over 13 amino acids. Germline V gene data show CDR1 as MNHNS and CDR2 as SASEGT. The CDR3 region has the DNA TGTGCCAGCAGTGGGTTATCTGGGGCTGAAGCTTTCTTT. It encodes CASSGLSGAEAFF.

The V call is TRBV6-6, the J call TRBJ1-5; TRBD1 might be the D (6 bases). Trimming cost V 6 bases and J 0 bases, with 12 bases left between them. The CDR3 consists of 15 residues. Germline CDR1 and CDR2: MNHNY and SVGAGI (reference sequence). CDR3 in DNA: TGTGCCAGCAGGCCGACAGGAAATAGCAATCAGCCCCAGCATTTT. This encodes CASRPTGNSNQPQHF.

This sequence joins TRBV19 and TRBJ2-1; D not certain. Germline CDR1 is LNHDA and CDR2 is SQIVND (reference sequence). Trimming shortened V by 2 bases and J by 2 bases, and 10 bases separated the two germline ends. The CDR3 contains 15 residues. The CDR3 DNA sequence: TGTGCCAGTAGTATACGGATAAACCCCTACAATGAGCAGTTCTTC. This encodes CASSIRINPYNEQFF.

V and J are TRBV5-4 and TRBJ2-7; 11 nucleotides match TRBD1. The CDR3 contains 17 residues. V shed 0 bases, J shed 0 bases, and the junction held 5 bases outside the gene matches. Germline V lookup: CDR1 SGHNT, CDR2 YYREEE (reference sequence). The CDR3, as DNA: TGTGCCAGCAGCTTGGAGTACGGGACAGGGGGCTCCTACGAGCAGTACTTC. As protein: CASSLEYGTGGSYEQYF.

The chain carries TRBV18 and TRBJ2-7, with TRBD1 matching over 8 bases. CDR1 KGHSH and CDR2 LQKENI come from the germline V gene. V was pared by 3 bases and J by 1 base, with 8 bases of the junction left unmatched. This CDR3 region has 16 residues. The chain's CDR3 is CASSPRQGIPSYEQYF. The CDR3 DNA reads TGTGCCAGCTCACCCCGACAGGGGATTCCTTCCTACGAGCAGTACTTC. The variable domain in full, with the rest retrieved from reference TRBV18 and TRBJ2-7, is NAGVMQNPRHLVRRRGQEARLRCSPMKGHSHVYWYRQLPEEGLKFMVYLQKENIIDESGMPKERFSAEFPKEGPSILRIQQVVRGDSAAYFCASSPRQGIPSYEQYFGPGTRLTVT.

The chain is built from TRBV4-3 and TRBJ1-1; D ambiguous. CDR1 and CDR2 (germline): LGHNA, YSLEER. V shed 4 bases and J shed 4 bases, with 19 bases lying between them. The CDR3 extends over 16 amino acids. DNA for the CDR3: TGCGCCAGCAGCCGCTTCGGAATTGGGTTGGCCACTGAAGCTTTCTTT. Residues: CASSRFGIGLATEAFF.

V and J are TRBV15 and TRBJ1-3; TRBD1 might be the D (6 bases). Trimming left V 1 base short and J 5 bases short, with 24 bases between. CDR3 length: 19 residues. Germline V CDR1 and CDR2: LNHNV, YYDKDF (reference sequence). CDR3 coding DNA: TGTGCCACCAGCAGAGGATCCGGGAGGCCTAGGGGGGAGCGAAACACCATATATTTT. Encoded protein: CATSRGSGRPRGERNTIYF.

This chain uses TRBV7-6 with TRBJ1-1; D ambiguous. V lost 1 base and J lost 6, with 21 bases in between. Germline-derived CDR1 and CDR2 are SGHVS and FNYEAQ. CDR3 size: 17 residues. The CDR3 coding sequence is TGTGCCAGCAGCTTAGGGTGGCAGGATAGCCGAAGGGCTGAAGCTTTCTTT. Translation: CASSLGWQDSRRAEAFF.

The genes are TRBV13 and TRBJ1-1; 9 bases map to TRBD1. The CDR3 length is 15 residues. CDR1 and CDR2 (germline): PRHDT, FYEKMQ (reference sequence). Unmatched junction bases numbered 4, after V lost 4 bases and J lost 1 base. CDR3 sequence: CASSSHRGRNTEAFF. For the CDR3, the DNA is TGTGCCAGCAGCTCACACAGGGGGCGGAACACTGAAGCTTTCTTT.

This clone occurred once. CDR3 nucleotides: TGCGCCAGCAGCCAAGGACCGGGGGCGGGGGAGACCCAGTACTTC. Translating gives CASSQGPGAGETQYF. The J gene is TRBJ2-5, the V gene TRBV4-3; D is tentatively TRBD1 or TRBD2 (6 bases each). Germline lookup yields CDR1 LGHNA and CDR2 YSLEER. The ends were cut back, 1 base at V and 5 bases at J, with 14 bases in the middle. This CDR3 comprises 15 residues.

V is TRBV28 and J is TRBJ2-4, with TRBD1 identical over 7 bases. Unmatched junction bases numbered 7, after V lost 2 bases and J lost 0 bases. Germline V lookup: CDR1 MDHEN, CDR2 SYDVKM. The CDR3 has 17 residues. This chain's CDR3 is CASSLRGTVLAKNIQYF. The CDR3 coding sequence is TGTGCCAGCAGTTTAAGGGGGACAGTCCTAGCCAAAAACATTCAGTACTTC.

The rearrangement uses TRBV28 and TRBJ2-1, with a possible D match to TRBD2 (6 bases). V was cut by 1 base and J by 0 bases, with 16 bases left in between. Germline-derived CDR1 and CDR2 are MDHEN and SYDVKM. This CDR3 comprises 18 residues. The CDR3 DNA reads as TGTGCCAGCAGTTTATTAGACAGCGGGCTAAGCTCCTACAATGAGCAGTTCTTC. Translation gives CASSLLDSGLSSYNEQFF.

The CDR3: CASSLPPTGGRGTKNIQYF. The CDR3 DNA is TGTGCCAGCAGCTTGCCCCCGACAGGGGGAAGAGGTACCAAAAACATTCAGTACTTC. The V call is TRBV5-4, the J call TRBJ2-4; TRBD1 agrees at 9 bases. Germline V gene data show CDR1 as SGHNT and CDR2 as YYREEE (reference sequence). The CDR3 contains 19 residues. V shed 1 base, J shed 2 bases, and the junction held 13 bases outside the gene matches.

The J gene is TRBJ1-3, the V gene TRBV7-2; D remains unclear. This CDR3 is built from 17 residues. CDR1 and CDR2 from the germline V gene are SGHTA and FQGNSA. V lost 7 bases and J 0 bases, leaving 19 bases between the germline ends. The CDR3 DNA sequence: TGTGCCAGCAAACTTTTAAAGACACCTAGCTCTGGAAACACCATATATTTT. It yields the protein CASKLLKTPSSGNTIYF. The full variable domain, its missing parts supplied by reference TRBV7-2 and TRBJ1-3, is GAGVSQSPSNKVTEKGKDVELRCDPISGHTALYWYRQSLGQGLEFLIYFQGNSAPDKSGLPSDRFSAERTGGSVSTLTIQRTQQEDSAVYLCASKLLKTPSSGNTIYFGEGSWLTVV.